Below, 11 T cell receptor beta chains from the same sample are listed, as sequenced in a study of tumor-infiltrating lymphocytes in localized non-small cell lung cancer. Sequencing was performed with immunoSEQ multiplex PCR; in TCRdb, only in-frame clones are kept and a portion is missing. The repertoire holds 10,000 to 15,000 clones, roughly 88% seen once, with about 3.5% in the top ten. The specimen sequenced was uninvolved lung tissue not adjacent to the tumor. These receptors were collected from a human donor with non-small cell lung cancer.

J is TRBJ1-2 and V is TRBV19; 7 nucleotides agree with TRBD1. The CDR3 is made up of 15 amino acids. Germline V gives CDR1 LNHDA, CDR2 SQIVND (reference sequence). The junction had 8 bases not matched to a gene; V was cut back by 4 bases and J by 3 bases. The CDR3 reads CASSRRQGGDYGYTF. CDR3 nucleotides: TGTGCCAGTAGTAGAAGACAGGGCGGGGACTATGGCTACACCTTC.

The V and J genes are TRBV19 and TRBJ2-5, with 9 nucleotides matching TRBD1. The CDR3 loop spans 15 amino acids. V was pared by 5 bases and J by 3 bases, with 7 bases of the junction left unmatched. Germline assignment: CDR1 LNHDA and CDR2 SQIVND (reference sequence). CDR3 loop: CASSPLGQGKETQYF. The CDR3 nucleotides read TGTGCCAGTAGTCCCCTGGGACAGGGTAAAGAGACCCAGTACTTC.

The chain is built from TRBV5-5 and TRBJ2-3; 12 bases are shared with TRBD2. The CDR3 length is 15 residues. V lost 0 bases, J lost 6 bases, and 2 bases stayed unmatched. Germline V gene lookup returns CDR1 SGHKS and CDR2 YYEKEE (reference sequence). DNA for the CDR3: TGTGCCAGCAGCTTGGGGGGGACTAGCGGGGATACGCAGTATTTT. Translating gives CASSLGGTSGDTQYF. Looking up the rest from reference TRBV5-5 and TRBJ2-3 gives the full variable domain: DAGVTQSPTHLIKTRGQQVTLRCSPISGHKSVSWYQQVLGQGPQFIFQYYEKEERGRGNFPDRFSARQFPNYSSELNVNALLLGDSALYLCASSLGGTSGDTQYFGPGTRLTVL.

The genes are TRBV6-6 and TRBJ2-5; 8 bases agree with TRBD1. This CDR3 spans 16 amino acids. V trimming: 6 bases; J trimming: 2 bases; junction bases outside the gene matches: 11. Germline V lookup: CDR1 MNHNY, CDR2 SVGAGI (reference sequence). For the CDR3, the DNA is TGTGCCAGCAGCTATTCCGGCAGGGGGCTACAAGAGACCCAGTACTTC. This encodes CASSYSGRGLQETQYF.

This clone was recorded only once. CDR3 in DNA: TGTGCCAGCAGAGGACAGATACAAGAGACCCAGTACTTC. Amino acid sequence: CASRGQIQETQYF. The chain is built from TRBV2 and TRBJ2-5, with D tentatively TRBD1 (6 bases). The CDR3 is 13 amino acids. Germline V gene sequence: CDR1 SNHLY, CDR2 FYNNEI. With 6 bases removed from V and 2 bases from J, the gap between germline ends came to 10 bases.

CDR3 nucleotide sequence: TGTGCCATCAGTGAGCACAGGGTGGAAAACACCGGGGAGCTGTTTTTT. Translation: CAISEHRVENTGELFF. The chain couples TRBV10-3 to TRBJ2-2; D is possibly TRBD1 (6 bases). The germline CDR1 and CDR2 sequences are ENHRY and SYGVKD. V was trimmed by 2 bases and J by 2 bases, leaving 12 bases between them. This CDR3 is 16 amino acids long.

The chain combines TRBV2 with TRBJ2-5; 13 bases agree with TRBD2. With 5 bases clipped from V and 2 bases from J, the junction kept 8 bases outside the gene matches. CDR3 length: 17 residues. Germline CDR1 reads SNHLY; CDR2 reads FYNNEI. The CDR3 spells CASSLRTSGSGQETQYF. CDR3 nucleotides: TGTGCCAGCAGTCTCCGGACTAGCGGGAGCGGACAAGAGACCCAGTACTTC.

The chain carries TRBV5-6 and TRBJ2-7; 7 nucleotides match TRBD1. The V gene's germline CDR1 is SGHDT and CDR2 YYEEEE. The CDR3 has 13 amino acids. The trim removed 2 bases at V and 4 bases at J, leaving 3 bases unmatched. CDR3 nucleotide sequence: TGTGCCAGCAGCTTTGAGGGGGCGTACGAGCAGTACTTC. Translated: CASSFEGAYEQYF.

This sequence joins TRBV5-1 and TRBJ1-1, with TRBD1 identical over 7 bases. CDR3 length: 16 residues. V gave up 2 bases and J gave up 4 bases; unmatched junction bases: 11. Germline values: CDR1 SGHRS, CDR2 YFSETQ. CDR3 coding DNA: TGCGCCAGCAGCTTAACTTTACAGGGGATGGGCACTGAAGCTTTCTTT. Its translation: CASSLTLQGMGTEAFF.

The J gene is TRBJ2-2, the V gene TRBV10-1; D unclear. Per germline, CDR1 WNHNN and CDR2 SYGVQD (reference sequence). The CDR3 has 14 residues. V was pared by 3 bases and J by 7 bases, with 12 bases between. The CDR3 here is CASSEGLDVGELFF. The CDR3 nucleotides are TGCGCCAGCAGTGAAGGCCTAGATGTCGGGGAGCTGTTTTTT.

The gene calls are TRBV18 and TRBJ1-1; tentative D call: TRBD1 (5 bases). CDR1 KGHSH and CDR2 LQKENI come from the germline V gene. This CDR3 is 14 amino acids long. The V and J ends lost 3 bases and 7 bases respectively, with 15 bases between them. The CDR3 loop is CASSPRGLDGEAFF. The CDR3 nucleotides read TGTGCCAGCTCACCTCGGGGACTGGACGGTGAAGCTTTCTTT.